Listed here are 15 T cell receptor beta chains from one sample, sequenced in a study of siplizumab effects on memory and regulatory T cells. Here immunoSEQ multiplex PCR was the method, and the copy in TCRdb shows in-frame clones only, minus some. The sample lists roughly 100,000 clones; roughly 96% were seen once. The sequencing sample was made of naive CD4+ T cells sorted from blood. Every receptor here comes from a human donor in good health.

This chain joins TRBV18 and TRBJ2-7; a weak D match, TRBD2 (5 bases). Looked up from germline, CDR1 is KGHSH and CDR2 is LQKENI. V gave up 4 bases and J gave up 2 bases, with 12 bases separating them. The CDR3 spans 14 residues. CDR3 region: CASSLWESTYEQYF. In DNA, the CDR3 is TGTGCCAGCTCACTGTGGGAGTCCACCTACGAGCAGTACTTC.

This chain joins TRBV6-4 and TRBJ2-7; a weak D match, TRBD1 (6 bases). The CDR3 runs to 14 residues. The germline V gene has CDR1 MRHNA and CDR2 SNTAGT. V lost 6 bases and J 4 bases, leaving 16 bases between the germline ends. CDR3 sequence: CASSPFQGSYEQYF. The CDR3 DNA sequence: TGTGCCAGCAGCCCCTTTCAGGGGTCGTACGAGCAGTACTTC.

The rearrangement uses TRBV2 and TRBJ1-4; D is possibly TRBD1 (5 bases). In germline, CDR1 is SNHLY, CDR2 FYNNEI. The CDR3 is 15 amino acids. Trimming removed 6 bases from V and 2 bases from J, with 13 bases in between. The CDR3 loop is CASRWGDPTNEKLFF. The CDR3 nucleotides are TGTGCCAGCAGGTGGGGGGACCCCACTAATGAAAAACTGTTTTTT.

The chain is built from TRBV5-1 and TRBJ1-5; D is unclear. CDR1 is SGHRS and CDR2 is YFSETQ in the germline V gene. The CDR3 contains 13 residues. Between the trimmed V and J ends, which lost 6 bases and 1 base, there was a span of 8 bases. CDR3 bases: TGCGCCAGCAAGTTAGGGAGCAATCAGCCCCAGCATTTT. Its protein is CASKLGSNQPQHF.

The rearrangement uses TRBV30 and TRBJ1-1, with D perhaps matching TRBD1 (5 bases). The germline V gene encodes CDR1 GTSNPN and CDR2 SVGIG (reference sequence). V gave up 2 bases and J gave up 6 bases, with 22 bases separating them. The CDR3 is 16 amino acids. CDR3 sequence (DNA): TGTGCCTGGAGTTCGATCGGGGGTTTGGTGAGACCTGAAGCTTTCTTT. Translated, it gives CAWSSIGGLVRPEAFF.

This chain connects TRBV6-5 to TRBJ2-3; D is unclear. Per the germline V gene, CDR1 is MNHEY and CDR2 is SVGAGI. The CDR3 is made up of 13 amino acids. Trimming took off 0 bases at V and 6 bases at J, with 7 bases between the two ends. The CDR3 DNA reads as TGTGCCAGCAGTTACTCCTCGGTGGATACGCAGTATTTT. Residues: CASSYSSVDTQYF.

The chain has TRBV11-2 and TRBJ2-1, with D possibly being TRBD1 or TRBD2 (5 bases each). With 9 bases removed from V and 3 bases from J, the gap between germline ends came to 12 bases. The CDR3 is made up of 13 amino acids. The germline V gene has CDR1 SGHAT and CDR2 FQNNGV. In DNA, the CDR3 is TGTGCCAGTGGGGCGGGCGTCTACAATGAGCAGTTCTTC. Its translation is CASGAGVYNEQFF.

This rearrangement joins TRBV5-4 to TRBJ1-1, with 9 bases fitting TRBD1. Trimming cost V 3 bases and J 7 bases; bases outside gene matches: 7. There are 14 residues in the CDR3. The germline gives CDR1 SGHNT, CDR2 YYREEE (reference sequence). This CDR3 is CASSSTGGMNEAFF. CDR3 sequence (DNA): TGTGCCAGCAGCTCGACAGGGGGGATGAATGAAGCTTTCTTT.

The chain links TRBV2 to TRBJ2-2; a possible D gene is TRBD1 (7 bases). This CDR3 spans 15 amino acids. Germline V gene lookup returns CDR1 SNHLY and CDR2 FYNNEI. V lost 4 bases, J lost 6 bases, and 15 bases lay in between. Here the CDR3 reads CASSGAGGLAGELFF. The CDR3 region has the DNA TGTGCCAGCAGTGGAGCAGGGGGGCTGGCCGGGGAGCTGTTTTTT.

The chain has TRBV9 and TRBJ1-1; D gene ambiguous. With 10 bases removed from V and 4 bases from J, the gap between germline ends came to 14 bases. The CDR3 is 12 residues long. The germline V gene has CDR1 SGDLS and CDR2 YYNGEE. The CDR3 reads CACPAGRTEAFF. The DNA for the CDR3 is TGTGCCTGCCCGGCGGGCCGCACTGAAGCTTTCTTT. Filled out from reference TRBV9 and TRBJ1-1, the complete variable domain reads DSGVTQTPKHLITATGQRVTLRCSPRSGDLSVYWYQQSLDQGLQFLIQYYNGEERAKGNILERFSAQQFPDLHSELNLSSLELGDSALYFCACPAGRTEAFFGQGTRLTVV.

J is TRBJ2-7 and V is TRBV5-6, with 10 bases lining up with TRBD2. CDR1 and CDR2 from the germline V gene are SGHDT and YYEEEE. The CDR3 runs 15 residues. The V gene end was trimmed by 0 bases and the J gene end by 4 bases; junction bases not matched to a gene: 4. CDR3 residues: CASSLGVAGGYEQYF. The CDR3 DNA sequence: TGTGCCAGCAGCTTGGGGGTAGCGGGGGGTTACGAGCAGTACTTC.

The V and J genes are TRBV7-2 and TRBJ1-5, with a weak D call TRBD1 (6 bases). Trimming removed 3 bases from V and 7 bases from J, with 10 bases in between. The CDR3 has 13 amino acids. In germline, CDR1 is SGHTA, CDR2 FQGNSA. The CDR3 here is CASSLHREQPQHF. The CDR3, as DNA: TGTGCCAGCAGCTTGCACAGGGAACAGCCCCAGCATTTT. Using reference TRBV7-2 and TRBJ1-5 for the parts outside the CDR3, the full variable domain is GAGVSQSPSNKVTEKGKDVELRCDPISGHTALYWYRQSLGQGLEFLIYFQGNSAPDKSGLPSDRFSAERTGGSVSTLTIQRTQQEDSAVYLCASSLHREQPQHFGDGTRLSIL.

The CDR3: CASSLGQGALNYGYTF. The CDR3 DNA sequence: TGTGCCAGCAGCTTAGGACAGGGGGCTCTTAACTATGGCTACACCTTC. The rearrangement links TRBV7-9 to TRBJ1-2; 10 positions agree with TRBD1. CDR3 length: 16 residues. V lost 1 base to trimming and J lost 1 base; unmatched junction nucleotides: 3. Looked up from germline, CDR1 is SEHNR and CDR2 is FQNEAQ (reference sequence). The full variable domain, with the rest looked up from reference TRBV7-9 and TRBJ1-2, is DTGVSQNPRHKITKRGQNVTFRCDPISEHNRLYWYRQTLGQGPEFLTYFQNEAQLEKSRLLSDRFSAERPKGSFSTLEIQRTEQGDSAMYLCASSLGQGALNYGYTFGSGTRLTVV.

The rearrangement uses TRBV20-1 and TRBJ2-4; D is possibly TRBD2 (5 bases). Trimming removed 7 bases from V and 7 bases from J, with 11 bases in between. CDR3 length equals 11 residues. Per germline, CDR1 DFQATT and CDR2 SNEGSKA (reference sequence). Here the CDR3 DNA reads TGCAGTGTCGAGGGCCAGAACATTCAGTACTTC. It is translated as CSVEGQNIQYF.

The gene calls are TRBV18 and TRBJ2-3; no clear D. Trimming cost V 4 bases and J 4 bases, with 9 bases left between them. The CDR3 extends over 13 amino acids. CDR1 is KGHSH and CDR2 is LQKENI in the germline V gene. CDR3 sequence: CASSQLLADTQYF. Written as DNA, the CDR3 is TGTGCCAGCTCACAATTGTTGGCAGATACGCAGTATTTT.